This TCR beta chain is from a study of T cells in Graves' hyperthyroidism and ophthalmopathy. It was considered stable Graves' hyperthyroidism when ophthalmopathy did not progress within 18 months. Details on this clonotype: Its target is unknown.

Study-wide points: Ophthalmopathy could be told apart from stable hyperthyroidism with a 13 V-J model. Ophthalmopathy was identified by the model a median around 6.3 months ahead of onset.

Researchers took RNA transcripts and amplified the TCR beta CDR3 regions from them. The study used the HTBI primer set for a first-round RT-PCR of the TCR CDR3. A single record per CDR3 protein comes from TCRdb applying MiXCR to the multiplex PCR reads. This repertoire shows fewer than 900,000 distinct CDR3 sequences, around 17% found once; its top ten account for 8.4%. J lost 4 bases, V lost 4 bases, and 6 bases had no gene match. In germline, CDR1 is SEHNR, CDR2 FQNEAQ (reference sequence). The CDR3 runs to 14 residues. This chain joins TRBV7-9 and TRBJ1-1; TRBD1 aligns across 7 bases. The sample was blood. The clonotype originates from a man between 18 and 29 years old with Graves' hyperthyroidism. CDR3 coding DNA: TGTGCCAGCAGCTCACAGGGGCGGTCCACTGAAGCTTTCTTT. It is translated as CASSSQGRSTEAFF.